These 32 T cell receptor beta chains originate from one sample sequenced in a study of Graves' ophthalmopathy and Graves' hyperthyroidism. For repertoire sequencing, the TCR beta CDR3 regions were amplified from RNA transcripts. HTBI-primed RT-PCR formed the first round, and a multiplex PCR formed the second. TCRdb fed the multiplex PCR reads into MiXCR, producing one record per CDR3 protein. Of roughly 300,000 distinct CDR3 sequences detected, roughly a sixth appear once; the ten largest clones hold roughly an eighth. Sequences were obtained from peripheral blood. These receptors came from an adult man with Graves' ophthalmopathy.

This clonotype was counted ten times or more. The chain couples TRBV6-2 or TRBV6-3 to TRBJ1-5, with a weak D call TRBD1 (5 bases). Trimming pared 0 bases from V and 6 bases from J, leaving 27 bases between. The CDR3 totals 20 residues. Germline values: CDR1 MNHEY, CDR2 SVGEGT. CDR3 sequence: CASSYSMSGQGPFMGQPQHF. The DNA of the CDR3 is TGTGCCAGCAGTTACTCGATGTCGGGGCAGGGCCCCTTTATGGGTCAGCCCCAGCATTTT.

This clonotype has ten or more counts. CDR3 sequence (DNA): TGTGCCAGCACCTGGACAGGGGTATTGGGTTCACCCCTCCACTTT. It is translated as CASTWTGVLGSPLHF. The rearrangement joins TRBV12-3 or TRBV12-4 to TRBJ1-6, with TRBD1 identical over 9 bases. Losses at the gene ends were 7 bases for V and 9 bases for J; bases not matched to a gene: 10. The CDR3 spans 15 residues.

Ten or more counts support this clonotype. The CDR3 region has the DNA TGTGCCTGGAGTGTACCAGGGAATGGCTACACCTTC. Protein: CAWSVPGNGYTF. The chain joins TRBV30 to TRBJ1-2; TRBD1 is a possible D gene (5 bases). Trimming stripped 0 bases from V and 6 bases from J, with 8 bases between. This CDR3 has 12 residues. The germline gives CDR1 GTSNPN, CDR2 SVGIG (reference sequence).

This clonotype was found many times. The V gene is TRBV6-4, the J gene TRBJ1-1; D possibly corresponds to TRBD1 (5 bases). Germline assignment: CDR1 MRHNA and CDR2 SNTAGT. The CDR3 is 12 residues long. CDR3 nucleotide sequence: TGTTCCCCCGGTGGCGGGGACTCTGAAGCTTTCTTT. Translation gives CSPGGGDSEAFF.

The chain is built from TRBV6-1 and TRBJ2-2, with D maybe TRBD1 (5 bases). Germline values: CDR1 MNHNS, CDR2 SASEGT. CDR3 length equals 14 residues. Trimming shortened V by 10 bases and J by 1 base, and 13 bases separated the two germline ends. Written as DNA, the CDR3 is TGTGCCATCCAGCGAACAGGGAACACCGGGGAGCTGTTTTTT. This sequence encodes CAIQRTGNTGELFF.

This chain uses TRBV10-3 with TRBJ1-1, with D uncertain. The V end was cut by 6 bases, the J end by 4 bases, with 21 bases between. There are 16 residues in the CDR3. The germline CDR1 and CDR2 sequences are ENHRY and SYGVKD. In DNA, the CDR3 is TGTGCCATCAGCGACCCCCGGGCCCCGAAGAGCACTGAAGCTTTCTTT. Protein sequence: CAISDPRAPKSTEAFF.

This clonotype was counted ten times or more. The V and J genes are TRBV28 and TRBJ1-5; 7 positions match TRBD1. The CDR3 sequence is 13 residues long. The junction had 2 bases not matched to a gene; V was cut back by 3 bases and J by 6 bases. Germline CDR1 and CDR2: MDHEN and SYDVKM. CDR3: CASSFTGVQPQHF. The CDR3 region has the DNA TGTGCCAGCAGTTTCACAGGGGTTCAGCCCCAGCATTTT. Supplemented by reference TRBV28 and TRBJ1-5, the full variable domain reads DVKVTQSSRYLVKRTGEKVFLECVQDMDHENMFWYRQDPGLGLRLIYFSYDVKMKEKGDIPEGYSVSREKKERFSLILESASTNQTSMYLCASSFTGVQPQHFGDGTRLSIL.

The chain links TRBV5-4 to TRBJ1-1; 9 positions match TRBD1. CDR1 and CDR2 from the germline V gene are SGHNT and YYREEE (reference sequence). The CDR3 runs to 16 residues. The V segment lost 3 bases and the J segment 0 bases; nucleotides outside the gene matches: 6. CDR3 coding DNA: TGTGCCAGCAGCTCCAAAGGACAGGGGCTGAACACTGAAGCTTTCTTT. It is translated as CASSSKGQGLNTEAFF.

This clonotype was detected many times. The rearrangement uses TRBV27 and TRBJ2-2; either TRBD1 or TRBD2 may supply D (5 bases each). The CDR3 contains 14 residues. V dropped 5 bases and J dropped 2 bases, with 9 bases sitting between them. Per germline, CDR1 MNHEY and CDR2 SMNVEV (reference sequence). The CDR3 coding sequence is TGTGCCAGCAGTGGGACCCATAACACCGGGGAGCTGTTTTTT. Its protein is CASSGTHNTGELFF.

This clonotype was detected many times. The chain has TRBV15 and TRBJ2-7; D might be TRBD2 (6 bases). This CDR3 is built from 13 residues. Germline-derived CDR1 and CDR2 are LNHNV and YYDKDF (reference sequence). Between the trimmed V and J ends, which lost 9 bases and 0 bases, there was a span of 12 bases. The CDR3: CATGRDSSYEQYF. In nucleotides, the CDR3 is TGTGCCACAGGGCGGGACTCCTCCTACGAGCAGTACTTC.

This clonotype occurred many times. V usage is TRBV6-5 and J usage is TRBJ1-1; D unresolved. V shed 2 bases and J shed 5 bases, with 12 bases lying between them. The CDR3 contains 14 residues. In germline, CDR1 is MNHEY, CDR2 SVGAGI. The CDR3 loop reads CASSYPGGGTEAFF. In nucleotides, the CDR3 is TGTGCCAGCAGTTACCCGGGTGGAGGGACTGAAGCTTTCTTT.

This sequence joins TRBV12-3 or TRBV12-4 and TRBJ1-3; D ambiguous. The CDR3 loop spans 12 amino acids. Trimming cost V 10 bases and J 7 bases, with 14 bases left between them. CDR3 in DNA: TGTGCCACCCGACGGGCCGGGAACACCATATATTTT. Amino acid sequence: CATRRAGNTIYF.

This clonotype appeared many times. The chain employs TRBV6-1 and TRBJ2-2; TRBD2 might be the D (7 bases). This CDR3 spans 17 amino acids. Trimming stripped 8 bases from V and 1 base from J, with 20 bases between. In germline, CDR1 is MNHNS, CDR2 SASEGT. CDR3 coding DNA: TGTGCCAGCTCAATGAGGGGGACTATTCTGAACACCGGGGAGCTGTTTTTT. Protein: CASSMRGTILNTGELFF.

The rearrangement joins TRBV25-1 to TRBJ1-1; 7 bases fit TRBD1. CDR3 length: 20 amino acids. V was clipped by 6 bases and J by 1 base; unmatched bases: 23. Germline CDR1 is MGHDK and CDR2 is SYGVNS. CDR3: CASSLKANIHRGDANTEAFF. The CDR3 region has the DNA TGTGCCAGCAGCCTCAAAGCCAATATCCACAGGGGTGATGCGAACACTGAAGCTTTCTTT.

This clonotype was seen at least ten times. The rearrangement uses TRBV6-4 and TRBJ1-1; D is unresolved. The CDR3 is 14 residues long. Germline V gene data show CDR1 as MRHNA and CDR2 as SNTAGT. V was clipped by 6 bases and J by 0 bases, with 11 bases between them. CDR3 sequence reads: CASRSDPMNTEAFF. The CDR3 coding sequence is TGTGCCAGCAGATCGGACCCCATGAACACTGAAGCTTTCTTT.

Of note for this clonotype: This may be a read error: a much more frequent sequence differs by one nucleotide. V is TRBV9 and J is TRBJ2-7; TRBD1 aligns across 9 bases. The CDR3 is 16 residues long. In germline, CDR1 is SGDLS, CDR2 YYNGEE. The CDR3 nucleotides read TGTGCCATCAGCGTAGATGCCGGGACAGGGAACTACGAGCAGTACTTC. Translated, it gives CAISVDAGTGNYEQYF.

This clonotype was recorded at least ten times. The chain links TRBV20-1 to TRBJ1-6, with 7 bases fitting TRBD1. The V segment lost 1 base and the J segment 8 bases; nucleotides outside the gene matches: 8. Germline V gene sequence: CDR1 DFQATT, CDR2 SNEGSKA (reference sequence). This CDR3 spans 15 amino acids. CDR3 DNA: TGCAGTGCTAGAGCAGACGGGACAGTATATTCACCCCTCCACTTT. Residues: CSARADGTVYSPLHF.

This clonotype was detected only a few times. Just one base apart from a much larger clone, this may be a read error. The chain recombines TRBV5-4 with TRBJ2-7, with TRBD1 identical over 7 bases. This CDR3 is 15 amino acids long. CDR1 is SGHNT, CDR2 YYREEE, per germline (reference sequence). Written as DNA, the CDR3 is TGTGTCAGCAGCCGTAGGGACAGCTTCACCTACGAGCAGTACTTC. This codes for CVSSRRDSFTYEQYF.

At least ten counts were recorded for this clonotype. The chain couples TRBV12-3 or TRBV12-4 to TRBJ1-6; 8 nucleotides match TRBD1. This CDR3 contains 14 residues. V shed 5 bases, J shed 4 bases, and the junction held 1 base outside the gene matches. CDR3 coding DNA: TGTGCCAGCAGTCGGACAGGGTATAATTCACCCCTCCACTTT. As protein: CASSRTGYNSPLHF.

This clonotype was seen at least ten times. V and J are TRBV6-1 and TRBJ2-7; D remains ambiguous. With 3 bases removed from V and 3 bases from J, the gap between germline ends came to 12 bases. The CDR3 contains 14 residues. The germline V gene has CDR1 MNHNS and CDR2 SASEGT. The CDR3 spells CASSEYRLDYEQYF. DNA of the CDR3: TGTGCCAGCAGTGAGTACAGACTCGACTACGAGCAGTACTTC.

This clonotype was seen at least ten times. The J gene is TRBJ1-1, the V gene TRBV7-2, with no clear D. Germline loops: CDR1 SGHTA, CDR2 FQGNSA. With 7 bases removed from V and 6 bases from J, the gap between germline ends came to 15 bases. This CDR3 has 13 residues. Written as DNA, the CDR3 is TGTGCCAGCAACGTTAGGGCAGTGTCTGAAGCTTTCTTT. Its protein is CASNVRAVSEAFF.

This clonotype appeared many times. The chain has TRBV7-3 and TRBJ1-1, with 9 bases identical to TRBD1. This CDR3 is 15 amino acids long. In germline, CDR1 is SGHTA, CDR2 FQGTGA. V shed 2 bases and J 4 bases; nucleotides not matched to a gene: 5. CDR3 bases: TGTGCCAGCAGCTTAGATGGACAGGGGTTCACTGAAGCTTTCTTT. Its protein is CASSLDGQGFTEAFF.

Comment on this clonotype: Without the conserved terminal phenylalanine or tryptophan, this CDR3 likely stems from a read error. J is TRBJ1-2 and V is TRBV28, with D uncertain. The V gene lost 6 bases and the J gene lost 4 bases, with 15 bases spanning the gap. There are 14 residues in the CDR3. Per the germline V gene, CDR1 is MDHEN and CDR2 is SYDVKM. This chain's CDR3 is CASRMDRKLYGYTL. CDR3 in DNA: TGTGCCAGCAGAATGGACCGTAAACTCTATGGCTACACCCTC.

This clonotype has at least ten counts. This chain links TRBV29-1 with TRBJ2-5; D remains ambiguous. V was clipped by 1 base and J by 5 bases, with 14 bases between them. This CDR3 spans 14 amino acids. The germline gives CDR1 SQVTM, CDR2 ANQGSEA. DNA of the CDR3: TGCAGCGTTGAAGGGGCAGATGGGTCGGAGACCCAGTACTTC. Translating it yields CSVEGADGSETQYF.

With regard to this clonotype: A clone one base away is much larger, so this may be a read error. V usage is TRBV6-2 or TRBV6-3 and J usage is TRBJ1-5; no definite D call. From germline, CDR1 is MNHEY and CDR2 SVGEGT. This CDR3 region has 12 residues. V dropped 5 bases and J dropped 11 bases, with 13 bases sitting between them. CDR3 residues: CASSQILAAQHF. The CDR3 nucleotides read TGTGCCAGCAGTCAAATTCTTGCAGCCCAGCATTTT.

In this sample, this clonotype turned up many times. The chain couples TRBV9 to TRBJ2-5; 10 positions match TRBD2. This CDR3 is built from 17 residues. Germline-derived CDR1 and CDR2 are SGDLS and YYNGEE. The V and J ends lost 2 bases and 3 bases, in that order; junction bases with no gene match: 10. As DNA, the CDR3 is TGTGCCAGCAGCGTTAGCGGGAGGCCAACGGGTGAAGAGACCCAGTACTTC. Translating it yields CASSVSGRPTGEETQYF.

In its sample, this clonotype was seen many times. This sequence joins TRBV4-3 and TRBJ2-7; no clear D. The CDR3 totals 15 residues. V was shortened by 1 base and J by 4 bases, with 14 bases between the two germline ends. Germline lookup yields CDR1 LGHNA and CDR2 YSLEER. As DNA, the CDR3 is TGCGCCAGCAGCCAAGTACACCAGCCCCTTTACGAGCAGTACTTC. Its translation is CASSQVHQPLYEQYF.

This clonotype was recorded at least ten times. The chain links TRBV6-1 to TRBJ2-2; D is tentatively TRBD1 or TRBD2 (6 bases each). In germline, CDR1 is MNHNS, CDR2 SASEGT. The CDR3 extends over 15 amino acids. The germline V and J ends were trimmed by 6 bases and 4 bases, with 15 bases remaining between them. The CDR3 protein is CASRPWGASTGELFF. In DNA, the CDR3 is TGTGCCAGCAGACCCTGGGGGGCTAGCACCGGGGAGCTGTTTTTT.

This clonotype was seen repeatedly, ten times or more. The gene calls are TRBV7-3 and TRBJ2-5; D not certain. CDR1 and CDR2 from the germline V gene are SGHTA and FQGTGA. The V and J ends lost 1 base and 1 base respectively, with 7 bases between them. This CDR3 spans 14 amino acids. The CDR3 nucleotides are TGTGCCAGCAGCTTAAGGCCCAGCCAAGAGACCCAGTACTTC. Protein: CASSLRPSQETQYF.

This clonotype was seen ten or more times. The chain combines TRBV7-9 with TRBJ1-1, with TRBD1 identical over 7 bases. The CDR3 length is 14 residues. V was clipped by 3 bases and J by 4 bases; unmatched bases: 5. The germline CDR1 and CDR2 sequences are SEHNR and FQNEAQ (reference sequence). The CDR3 here is CASSFQGGGTEAFF. The CDR3 region has the DNA TGTGCCAGCAGCTTCCAGGGGGGGGGCACTGAAGCTTTCTTT. Variable domain in full (rest from reference TRBV7-9 and TRBJ1-1): DTGVSQNPRHKITKRGQNVTFRCDPISEHNRLYWYRQTLGQGPEFLTYFQNEAQLEKSRLLSDRFSAERPKGSFSTLEIQRTEQGDSAMYLCASSFQGGGTEAFFGQGTRLTVV.

Many counts were recorded for this clonotype. V usage is TRBV29-1 and J usage is TRBJ1-2, with D possibly TRBD1 on 5 matching bases. Germline V gene sequence: CDR1 SQVTM, CDR2 ANQGSEA. The CDR3 runs 13 residues. Trimming stripped 7 bases from V and 3 bases from J, with 15 bases between. In DNA form, the CDR3 reads TGCAGCGGGAGCACTGGAGGGGACTATGGCTACACCTTC. Its translation: CSGSTGGDYGYTF.

This clonotype appeared many times. The chain recombines TRBV11-1 with TRBJ2-7, with TRBD1 matching over 10 bases. The CDR3 runs to 16 residues. Germline CDR1 and CDR2: SGHAT and FQDESV (reference sequence). CDR3 bases: TGTGCTAGTACCCCTTTCAGGACAGGGGGTGAGTACGAGCAGTACTTC. Amino acid sequence: CASTPFRTGGEYEQYF.